The present T cell receptor (beta chain) was sequenced within a study of T cell repertoires in cytomegalovirus infection. Overall study: Both recently identified HLA-C-restricted and well-studied HLA-B-restricted CMV epitopes were used in the study. CMV infection plus the matching HLA type was flagged by public TCR beta signatures. Whole-study results and caveats: Summed frequency of public TCR beta families distinguished CMV carriers with the relevant HLA.

Germline CDR1 reads KGHSH; CDR2 reads LQKENI. The length of the CDR3 is 16 residues. Remarks on this clonotype: What it binds is unknown. An end of the junction does not agree with germline; a read error may underlie this.

Via MiXCR, TCRdb re-called the reads, giving one row per CDR3 protein. Of a few hundred thousand distinct CDR3 sequences listed, approximately 40% are singletons. This sequence joins TRBV18 and TRBJ1-1; no clear D gene. The TCR comes from a human donor in good health (CMV status not recorded). Some clones in this sample may be carry-over from other donors' samples. The sample was cultured PBMCs, taken from culture after CMV antigen stimulation. This chain's CDR3 is CASSPIAGLGNNEDFF. DNA for the CDR3: TGTGCCAGCTCACCAATTGCTGGGCTGGGGAACAATGAAGATTTCTTT.